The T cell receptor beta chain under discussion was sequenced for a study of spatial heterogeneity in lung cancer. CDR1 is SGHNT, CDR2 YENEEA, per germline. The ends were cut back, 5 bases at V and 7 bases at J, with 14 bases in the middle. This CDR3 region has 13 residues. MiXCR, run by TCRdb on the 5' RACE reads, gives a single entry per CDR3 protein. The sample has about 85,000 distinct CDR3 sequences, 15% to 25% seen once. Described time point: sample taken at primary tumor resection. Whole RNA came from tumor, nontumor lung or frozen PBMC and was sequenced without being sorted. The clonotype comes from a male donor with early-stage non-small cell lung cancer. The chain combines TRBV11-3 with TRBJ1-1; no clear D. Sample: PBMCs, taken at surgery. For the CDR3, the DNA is TGTGCCAGCAGCGAAGATTTGTTGGGTGAAGCTTTCTTT. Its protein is CASSEDLLGEAFF.